The clone carrying this T cell receptor (beta chain) is a singleton in its sample. No antigen is known for it. An even split of each subset's genomic DNA across several immunoSEQ plates was performed. The table came from immunoSEQ multiplex PCR; TCRdb's copy has only in-frame clones and leaves some out. The sample shows 2,500,000 or so clones, approximately 94% of them seen only once. Trimming left V 2 bases short and J 5 bases short, with 10 bases between. In germline, CDR1 is LNHDA, CDR2 SQIVND (reference sequence). This CDR3 contains 14 residues. This entry is derived from a study of shared clonotypes between healthy human individuals. General study points: Non-shared clonotypes had lower generation probabilities than those shared by all four donors. On the whole, naive subsets had larger estimated richness than memory subsets had. Limited genetic and exposure-history diversity came from having few donors.

The chain links TRBV19 to TRBJ1-5, with D tentatively TRBD1 (5 bases). The sequenced sample was naive CD4+ T cells sorted from blood. Specified subset: CD45RA+ positively selected. This clonotype was sampled from a man younger than 35 in good health. The CDR3 loop is CASSISRGDQPQHF. DNA of the CDR3: TGTGCCAGTAGTATAAGTCGGGGGGATCAGCCCCAGCATTTT.